The 14 T cell receptor beta chains below were found in one sample sequenced in a study of control samples from healthy donors and cancer patients. Generated by immunoSEQ multiplex PCR, the TCRdb table keeps only in-frame clones and is missing some. The sample consists of some 120,000 clones, 90% to 95% of them appearing once. Sequenced: PBMCs. These TCRs come from a middle-aged man with head and neck cancer.

This chain connects TRBV3-1 (or the pseudogene TRBV3-2) to TRBJ1-2, with D perhaps matching TRBD1 (5 bases). Between the trimmed V and J ends, which lost 0 bases and 5 bases, there was a span of 16 bases. This CDR3 is 16 amino acids long. CDR1 and CDR2 from the germline V gene are LGHDT and YNNKEL (reference sequence). CDR3 protein: CASSQDWRGIIYGYTF. CDR3 coding DNA: TGTGCCAGCAGCCAAGATTGGCGGGGGATTATTTATGGCTACACCTTC.

The chain links TRBV28 to TRBJ1-6; 7 positions agree with TRBD1. CDR3 length: 13 residues. Germline V lookup: CDR1 MDHEN, CDR2 SYDVKM. Trimming took 6 bases from V and 9 from J; bases not matched to a gene: 5. Written as DNA, the CDR3 is TGTGCCAGCAGCCCCGACAGGGCTTCACCCCTCCACTTT. Encoded protein: CASSPDRASPLHF.

V and J are TRBV6-5 and TRBJ1-1; perhaps TRBD1 as D (6 bases). Per the germline V gene, CDR1 is MNHEY and CDR2 is SVGAGI. V was trimmed by 6 bases and J by 1 base, leaving 12 bases between them. This CDR3 contains 14 residues. The CDR3: CASRRDIGNTEAFF. The CDR3 bases are TGTGCCAGCAGACGGGACATAGGGAACACTGAAGCTTTCTTT.

J is TRBJ1-3 and V is TRBV5-5; D may be TRBD1 (5 bases). This CDR3 region has 16 residues. Between the trimmed V and J ends, which lost 0 bases and 0 bases, there was a span of 10 bases. Germline CDR1 is SGHKS and CDR2 is YYEKEE (reference sequence). CDR3 bases: TGTGCCAGCAGCTTGGCCGGCAGGGTCTCTGGAAACACCATATATTTT. Its protein is CASSLAGRVSGNTIYF.

V and J are TRBV7-3 and TRBJ2-5; 8 positions agree with TRBD1. CDR3 length: 13 residues. CDR1 and CDR2 from the germline V gene are SGHTA and FQGTGA. V was pared by 4 bases and J by 4 bases, with 2 bases of the junction left unmatched. This CDR3 is CASSSDRGETQYF. The CDR3 coding sequence is TGTGCCAGCAGCTCCGACAGGGGAGAGACCCAGTACTTC.

The rearrangement links TRBV5-1 to TRBJ1-2, with D perhaps matching TRBD1 (6 bases). The CDR3 runs to 14 residues. The germline gives CDR1 SGHRS, CDR2 YFSETQ. Trimming shortened V by 3 bases and J by 8 bases, and 17 bases separated the two germline ends. The CDR3 here is CASSYQSTGGGYTF. The DNA of the CDR3 is TGCGCCAGCAGCTATCAGAGTACCGGGGGCGGCTACACCTTC.

The chain has TRBV14 and TRBJ2-1; 8 nucleotides line up with TRBD1. Looked up from germline, CDR1 is SGHDN and CDR2 is FVKESK. This CDR3 spans 17 amino acids. V was clipped by 2 bases and J by 0 bases; unmatched bases: 6. CDR3 amino acids: CASSQPRDRSSYNEQFF. The CDR3 DNA follows: TGTGCCAGCAGCCAACCTAGGGACAGGAGCTCCTACAATGAGCAGTTCTTC.

This clone has only one observation. V and J are TRBV11-2 and TRBJ1-1; D not resolved. CDR1 and CDR2 (germline): SGHAT, FQNNGV. The CDR3 has 13 amino acids. The germline V and J ends were trimmed by 2 bases and 1 base, with 5 bases remaining between them. The CDR3 bases are TGTGCCAGCAGCTTACCCCCGAACACTGAAGCTTTCTTT. This encodes CASSLPPNTEAFF. The entire variable domain, with the rest obtained from reference TRBV11-2 and TRBJ1-1, is as follows: EAGVAQSPRYKIIEKRQSVAFWCNPISGHATLYWYQQILGQGPKLLIQFQNNGVVDDSQLPKDRFSAERLKGVDSTLKIQPAKLEDSAVYLCASSLPPNTEAFFGQGTRLTVV.

The genes are TRBV4-1 and TRBJ1-2; TRBD1 might be the D (5 bases). This CDR3 contains 15 residues. The germline V and J ends were trimmed by 0 bases and 4 bases, with 12 bases remaining between them. Germline CDR1 is MGHRA and CDR2 is YSYEKL. The CDR3 DNA follows: TGCGCCAGCAGCCAAGATGGGCAGGGTGGCTATGGCTACACCTTC. Amino acid sequence: CASSQDGQGGYGYTF.

This sequence joins TRBV4-2 and TRBJ1-1; D is undetermined. CDR1 is LGHNA and CDR2 is YNFKEQ in the germline V gene. The length of the CDR3 is 12 residues. The V end lost 1 base, the J end lost 7 bases, and 7 bases lay between the germline ends. CDR3 in amino acids: CASSQGAGEAFF. The CDR3 nucleotides are TGTGCCAGCAGCCAAGGCGCGGGTGAAGCTTTCTTT.

The chain recombines TRBV28 with TRBJ2-3; no clear D. Trimming shortened V by 6 bases and J by 2 bases, and 6 bases separated the two germline ends. The CDR3 totals 12 residues. Germline V gene sequence: CDR1 MDHEN, CDR2 SYDVKM. CDR3 sequence reads: CASRQNTDTQYF. The CDR3 DNA reads as TGTGCCAGCAGACAAAACACAGATACGCAGTATTTT.

This chain connects TRBV4-2 to TRBJ1-2; D is undetermined. Trimming removed 0 bases at V and 5 bases at J, with 16 bases between. The CDR3 runs 16 residues. Germline CDR1 and CDR2: LGHNA and YNFKEQ. CDR3 sequence: CASSQDHWQLIYGYTF. The CDR3 DNA follows: TGTGCCAGCAGCCAAGATCATTGGCAGCTGATATATGGCTACACCTTC.

The V call is TRBV4-3, the J call TRBJ2-1; D may be TRBD2 (6 bases). The CDR3 runs 17 residues. Germline CDR1 reads LGHNA; CDR2 reads YSLEER. V lost 0 bases, J lost 8 bases, and 20 bases lay in between. The CDR3 coding sequence is TGCGCCAGCAGCCAAGAAGGGGCAAATTCGCCGGGGGATGAGCAGTTCTTC. It encodes CASSQEGANSPGDEQFF.

The chain joins TRBV9 to TRBJ1-2, with D uncertain. Germline V CDR1 and CDR2: SGDLS, YYNGEE. The CDR3 runs 15 residues. V lost 4 bases, J lost 4 bases, and 17 bases lay in between. CDR3 sequence: CASSPLGRTTYGYTF. CDR3 bases: TGTGCCAGCAGCCCCTTAGGACGGACCACCTATGGCTACACCTTC.